This T cell receptor (beta chain) was documented in a study of cytomegalovirus exposure and HLA in healthy donors. Overall study: Findings of an earlier analysis included roughly 120 million unique TCR beta sequences from roughly 200 million T cells. Study-level points and caveats: Specificity of three CMV-associated chains for CMV antigens was verified in vitro. Associated with cytomegalovirus, according to the listing, were some 180 TCR beta chains.

Turning to this clone: Its target is unknown.

Primers for the PCR totalled 60 Vbeta and 13 Jbeta. In the original analysis: Around 10 million shared chains were among some 80 million unique TCR beta chains counted in a later analysis. The protocol was immunoSEQ multiplex PCR, while the TCRdb copy is restricted to in-frame clones and leaves out a portion. The DNA gave D and trimming, while V, J and clone size come from that table. Its table records some 130,000 clones. Trimming removed 4 bases from V and 12 bases from J, with 25 bases in between. CDR1 is MNHNS and CDR2 is SASEGT in the germline V gene. The CDR3 consists of 16 residues. This sequence joins TRBV6-1 and TRBJ2-1; TRBD2 is a possible D gene (5 bases). The sample was PBMCs. The receptor was isolated from a man between 18 and 35 years old in good health and CMV-seronegative. The CDR3 protein is CASSAPGLRNRVVQFF. The CDR3 nucleotides are TGTGCCAGCAGTGCCCCCGGACTCCGTAACCGGGTCGTGCAGTTCTTC.